This record concerns one T cell receptor (beta chain) sequence. Its antigen remains unidentified. No much larger clonotype is one base removed from it; base qualities were not supplied. Libraries were made using the immunoSEQ multiplex PCR assay. A mixture of 60 forward primers for TCR Vbeta segments and 13 reverse primers for TCR Jbeta segments was used in the multiplex PCR. The CDR3 region of rearranged TCR beta genes was amplified from genomic DNA with a multiplex PCR assay. The amplified TCR beta libraries were sequenced on the Illumina HiSeq System as 87-base-pair reads. The paper's data handling went like this. A later analysis tallied some 79 million unique TCR beta chains across the 666 repertoires, and approximately 12 million of those chains were shared by two or more donors. Raw reads were error-corrected and collapsed into unique sequences with a nearest-neighbor algorithm that merged closely related sequences to remove PCR and sequencing errors. V, D and J gene segments were assigned by aligning CDR3 sequences to IMGT reference sequences. Each retained sequence needed at least a six-nucleotide match to both a V gene segment and a J gene segment. A rearrangement was called productive if the CDR3 had no stop codons and remained in frame with V and J, and every other rearrangement was called non-productive. CDR3 was defined by IMGT convention, running from the second conserved V-encoded cysteine to the conserved J-encoded phenylalanine. The earlier analysis of roughly 590 of the donors excluded sequences that lacked an unambiguous match to a single V gene segment. In an earlier analysis of approximately 590 of the donors, a V segment was called functional when productive rearrangements were above 56.7%, and segregating when the standard deviation between donors exceeded 5%. A statistical classification framework was built for diagnosing cytomegalovirus status from the catalog of TCR beta chain sequences. In a later analysis, TCR nucleotide sequences were compared against IMGT/GENE-DB human TR gene sequences so that V and J genes could be assigned. A later analysis assigned CDR3 sequences and most-parsimonious VDJ recombination scenarios with the TCRdist pipeline. A later analysis defined each TCR beta chain by its CDR3 amino acid sequence plus V-gene family, and excluded reads lacking a unique V-gene family. A later analysis removed 550 to 650 highly shared, low-generation-probability nucleotide sequences to deal with suspected cross-contamination and a sequencing artifact. In a later analysis, a clonal expansion index was calculated for each public chain from normalized within-repertoire ranks of inferred template counts. Generation probabilities in a later analysis came from a VDJ recombination model fitted to out-of-frame rearrangements, and those results were checked against IGoR. In a later analysis, hypergeometric tests were used to score TCR-TCR, TCR-HLA and TCR-CMV co-occurrence, with a repertoire-size bias correction applied to TCR pairs. In a later analysis, false discovery rates were estimated by permuting HLA or CMV assignments 20 times. In a later analysis, co-occurring TCRs were grouped using DBSCAN, and TCRdist sequence similarity was added for clustering within HLA-allele-positive subsets. Co-occurrence clustering excluded repertoires with fewer than 30,000 or more than 120,000 public chains, plus five with anomalous nucleotide sharing. TCRdb provides this immuneACCESS table in a form limited to in-frame rearrangements. Some clones are lacking; in checked studies, under half of them reflect an unresolved V gene, and why the rest are absent is not known. Clone size and the V and J calls come from that table; the DNA yielded D and trimming. Recorded for this sample are about 130,000 clones; 70% to 85% of them occurred a single time. The ten largest make up 1.7% of the sample.

The V and J ends are trimmed by 0 bases and 2 bases, leaving 12 bases between them. The CDR3 contains 15 residues, cysteine and phenylalanine counted. The read is trimmed to its CDR3 DNA, 45 bases read in frame from base 1. From a lookup of the germline V gene, CDR1 and CDR2 are SGHRS and YFSETQ. The sample is drawn from a study of cytomegalovirus exposure and HLA in healthy donors (dated by TCRdb to the late 2010s). With regard to the full study: An earlier analysis of about 530 of the donors reported under 300 Gb of sequence data and around 100 million unique TCR beta sequences obtained from around 190 million T cells. Approximately 310 gigabases of sequencing data and approximately 80 million unique TCR sequences were included in an early release covering roughly 700 HLA-typed donors. Among the roughly 380 genotyped donors, more than 70% belonged to the genetic ancestry cluster associated with self-reported Caucasian donors. The aim of the study was to test whether cataloging public T cell receptors could identify signatures of past pathogen exposure. The study used immunosequencing to profile the T cell repertoires of approximately 650 subjects and linked those repertoires to cytomegalovirus serostatus. In addition to the first cohort of 666 subjects, a separate validation cohort of 120 different subjects was used. To predict cytomegalovirus infection status, the study brought together high-throughput TCR immunosequencing, statistical association of individual TCRs with disease status, and machine learning. To study patterns of TCR occurrence, a later analysis re-analyzed previously published TCR beta repertoires from 650 to 750 donors and added high-resolution HLA genotyping. In the later analysis, no new phenotypic data were used to find candidate immune exposures; instead, reliance was placed on TCR beta sequences and their occurrence across donors. An earlier analysis of 587 of the donors used high-throughput TCR beta sequencing to judge whether each TCR beta V gene segment behaved as functional or pseudogenic. Alongside the repertoire data, information on donor age, sex, ethnicity and CMV serostatus was compiled. In a later genetic analysis, genome-wide SNP genotypes for about three fifths of the roughly 670 donors were used, and that subset was treated as a discovery cohort. All discovery cohort repertoires had been generated on a single sequencing platform. HLA typing covered class I and class II loci at four-digit resolution. Typing coverage varied by locus: roughly 620-640 donors for A, B, C, DRB1 and DQB1; under 550 for DQA1; approximately 610 for DPA1; more than 450 for DPB1. Four to six DR-DQ haplotypes were handled as single units for association and clustering, since linkage in the cohort was strong. Among about 360 genotyped donors of the cohort, an average of around 240,000 unique TCR beta nucleotide sequences were sequenced per donor, around 20% of them non-productive.

In total, roughly 670 healthy bone marrow donors made up the cohort. Cohort members were all nominally healthy when sampled, although unrecorded immune exposures were likely present. The donor was CMV seronegative and belonged to the group of 352 seronegative cohort members. A peripheral blood sample was provided by each donor, and peripheral blood mononuclear cells were used for TCR beta sequencing. Genomic DNA was extracted from the blood cell samples with the Qiagen DNeasy Blood Extraction Kit. The full study reports these points: Roughly uniform sequencing depth across donors was assumed in presence/absence analyses, although this assumption may not hold. Compared with the approximately 670-donor mean, donors in an Asian-associated ancestry cluster had fewer N-insertions in productive TCRs, according to a later genetic analysis. When HLA alleles, especially DR and DQ, strongly co-occurred, attributing TCR associations to individual alleles was difficult. In an earlier analysis of some 640 of the donors, most TCR beta V segments were observed in productive rearrangements about 90% or about 30% of the time, broadly matching IMGT annotations. Across donors, most TCR sequences were observed very rarely, whereas some public TCRs were present in many individuals. Linkage disequilibrium might explain the correlated functional status among segregating V segments, but an unknown experimental factor could not be excluded. For the cohort, immune exposure information was limited to CMV serostatus. In the study, approximately 150 TCR beta chains were listed as associated with cytomegalovirus. A cluster of highly shared sequence variants was judged likely to represent a technical artifact of the sequencing pipeline. Only TCR beta chains were sequenced in this cohort, and the absence of alpha or paired-chain data limited detectable features. An association between a missense DCLRE1C variant and V-gene and J-gene trimming of TCR beta chains was found in a later genetic analysis and replicated in an independent cohort. In both the original and validation cohorts, the classifier was reported to diagnose cytomegalovirus status with high specificity and sensitivity. A few of the identified cytomegalovirus-associated TCR beta chains were confirmed in vitro to be specific for cytomegalovirus antigens. In a later analysis, HLA-associated TCR beta chains were found to be more clonally expanded and to have lower generation probabilities than equally common non-associated chains. Some IMGT-functional V segments, including TRBV6-2 and TRBV6-3, could not be distinguished by the 87-base-pair reads and were therefore excluded. According to a later analysis, TCR association rates differed among HLA loci, with DRB1 alleles showing the most associated TCRs and HLA-C alleles showing the fewest. Specific HLA alleles were associated with 15,000 to 20,000 TCR beta sequences at a false discovery rate of 0.05 in a later analysis. A further reported finding was that TCR beta sequences accurately predicted the HLA-A and HLA-B alleles for most subjects in the first cohort. In a later analysis, most CMV-associated TCR beta chains were found to appear HLA-restricted, with HLA associations seemingly driven largely by CMV exposure. In a later analysis, several top co-occurrence clusters were reported to appear linked to parvovirus B19, influenza, CMV and Epstein-Barr virus. Because HLA typing was missing for some donors at each locus, association tests included only the typed subset. Because counts were too low, seventeen rarely observed V segments, including chromosome 9 orphons, were left out of the earlier analysis of a few hundred of the donors. According to the authors, the approach could potentially be generalized to other disease states and immunological phenotypes.

The TCR originated in a boy aged 10-17 years in good health and CMV-seronegative. Recombination joined TRBV5-1 with TRBJ2-7; the D segment could be TRBD2, given 5 matching bases. The sample was PBMCs. The CDR3 protein: CASSLDGLTTYEQYF. The DNA sequence is TGCGCCAGCAGCTTGGATGGACTCACGACCTACGAGCAGTACTTC.